These 15 T cell receptor beta chains were sequenced from one sample in a study of PD-1 blockade in mismatch repair-deficient tumors. Sequenced by immunoSEQ multiplex PCR; TCRdb stores in-frame clones only, minus some. Here the sample spans 76,000 or so clones, 80% to 90% being singletons. The sequencing here drew on peripheral blood, taken 44 weeks after starting pembrolizumab. These receptors all stem from an adult with mismatch repair-deficient cancer.

The chain uses TRBV19 and TRBJ2-1; 7 nucleotides align to TRBD1. The CDR3 sequence is 14 residues long. V lost 1 base, J lost 8 bases, and 5 bases stayed unmatched. Germline V gene lookup returns CDR1 LNHDA and CDR2 SQIVND (reference sequence). The CDR3 is CASSIARGSDEQFF. The CDR3 DNA is TGTGCCAGTAGTATAGCCAGGGGGAGCGATGAGCAGTTCTTC.

The V call is TRBV18, the J call TRBJ2-3; 7 bases line up with TRBD2. The CDR3 has 18 amino acids. The V segment lost 3 bases and the J segment 1 base; nucleotides outside the gene matches: 13. The germline gives CDR1 KGHSH, CDR2 LQKENI. CDR3 coding DNA: TGTGCCAGCTCACCCTCGCGGGAGAAGAAATTTGGCACAGATACGCAGTATTTT. This sequence encodes CASSPSREKKFGTDTQYF.

Here the CDR3 reads CASSPLEGSWDTQYF. The CDR3 bases are TGCGCCAGCAGCCCATTGGAGGGGAGTTGGGATACGCAGTATTTT. V gene TRBV5-1 combines with J gene TRBJ2-3; D possibly corresponds to TRBD2 (6 bases). V shed 4 bases and J shed 6 bases, with 18 bases lying between them. The CDR3 is 15 amino acids. Germline-derived CDR1 and CDR2 are SGHRS and YFSETQ.

The J gene is TRBJ1-2, the V gene TRBV25-1, with D hard to call. CDR1 is MGHDK, CDR2 SYGVNS, per germline. V lost 1 base to trimming and J lost 6 bases, with 15 bases between them. The CDR3 has 15 amino acids. CDR3 protein: CASSESPTVADGYTF. CDR3 nucleotide sequence: TGTGCCAGCAGTGAATCCCCAACAGTCGCCGATGGCTACACCTTC.

In this sample, this clone turned up a few times. The chain couples TRBV7-9 to TRBJ2-1; D is unclear. This CDR3 has 11 residues. Per the germline V gene, CDR1 is SEHNR and CDR2 is FQNEAQ (reference sequence). V was shortened by 5 bases and J by 8 bases, with 7 bases between the two germline ends. The CDR3 is CASSPSHEQFF. The CDR3 DNA sequence: TGTGCCAGCAGCCCCAGCCATGAGCAGTTCTTC.

V gene TRBV5-8 combines with J gene TRBJ2-7, with 7 bases lining up with TRBD2. Germline V gene lookup returns CDR1 SGHTS and CDR2 YDEGEE. This CDR3 spans 19 amino acids. The trim removed 1 base at V and 3 bases at J, leaving 19 bases unmatched. DNA of the CDR3: TGTGCCAGCAGCTTGAGGGGCCGGGACTACACTCTGGGTCGCTACGAGCAGTACTTC. Translation gives CASSLRGRDYTLGRYEQYF.

The chain couples TRBV4-1 to TRBJ1-2; D might be TRBD1 (5 bases). The CDR3 loop spans 14 amino acids. Trimming stripped 1 base from V and 4 bases from J, with 10 bases between. In germline, CDR1 is MGHRA, CDR2 YSYEKL. The CDR3, as DNA: TGCGCCAGCAGCCAAGCCGGGGCCGGCTATGGCTACACCTTC. As protein: CASSQAGAGYGYTF.

This chain links TRBV28 with TRBJ1-2; possibly TRBD1 for D (5 bases). This CDR3 has 12 residues. The germline V gene has CDR1 MDHEN and CDR2 SYDVKM. V was pared by 6 bases and J by 8 bases, with 13 bases between. The CDR3 here is CASRSRGDGYTF. CDR3 nucleotide sequence: TGTGCCAGCAGATCTCGAGGGGACGGCTACACCTTC.

This clone was seen once. The V call is TRBV19, the J call TRBJ2-6, with D possibly TRBD1 on 5 matching bases. CDR3 length: 16 residues. Per the germline V gene, CDR1 is LNHDA and CDR2 is SQIVND (reference sequence). The V gene lost 3 bases and the J gene lost 3 bases, with 12 bases spanning the gap. CDR3 region: CASSIGRVGGANVLTF. In nucleotides, the CDR3 is TGTGCCAGTAGTATCGGCAGGGTAGGTGGGGCCAACGTCCTGACTTTC.

The rearrangement links TRBV18 to TRBJ2-7; 10 bases fit TRBD1. This CDR3 spans 14 amino acids. In germline, CDR1 is KGHSH, CDR2 LQKENI. V was pared by 3 bases and J by 3 bases, with 2 bases of the junction left unmatched. CDR3 loop: CASSPGQGVYEQYF. CDR3 DNA sequence: TGTGCCAGCTCACCCGGACAGGGGGTCTACGAGCAGTACTTC. Looking up the rest from reference TRBV18 and TRBJ2-7 gives the full variable domain: NAGVMQNPRHLVRRRGQEARLRCSPMKGHSHVYWYRQLPEEGLKFMVYLQKENIIDESGMPKERFSAEFPKEGPSILRIQQVVRGDSAAYFCASSPGQGVYEQYFGPGTRLTVT.

This chain connects TRBV11-2 to TRBJ2-6; D may be TRBD1 or TRBD2 (5 bases each). Trimming shortened V by 4 bases and J by 1 base, and 5 bases separated the two germline ends. Germline values: CDR1 SGHAT, CDR2 FQNNGV. The CDR3 loop spans 14 amino acids. CDR3 loop: CASSWGSGANVLTF. In DNA form, the CDR3 reads TGTGCCAGCAGCTGGGGGTCTGGGGCCAACGTCCTGACTTTC.

This clone was recorded a few times. This chain joins TRBV7-9 and TRBJ1-2, with D perhaps TRBD1 (5 bases). The V end lost 2 bases, the J end lost 8 bases, and 15 bases lay between the germline ends. Germline V gene lookup returns CDR1 SEHNR and CDR2 FQNEAQ (reference sequence). The CDR3 runs 14 residues. CDR3 amino acids: CASSLKAGLEGYTF. In DNA form, the CDR3 reads TGTGCCAGCAGCTTAAAAGCAGGGTTAGAAGGCTACACCTTC.

This CDR3 reads CASSLVAGGGYEQYF. Written as DNA, the CDR3 is TGTGCCAGCAGCTTAGTAGCGGGAGGAGGCTACGAGCAGTACTTC. V is TRBV7-2 and J is TRBJ2-7; 10 nucleotides align to TRBD2. After removal of 1 base from V and 3 bases from J, the junction contained 3 bases not matched to a gene. This CDR3 contains 15 residues. CDR1 and CDR2 (germline): SGHTA, FQGNSA.

The chain employs TRBV13 and TRBJ2-5; 14 bases agree with TRBD2. The trim removed 3 bases at V and 4 bases at J, leaving 4 bases unmatched. The germline CDR1 and CDR2 sequences are PRHDT and FYEKMQ (reference sequence). The CDR3 runs 16 residues. CDR3 residues: CASSFGLAGGIETQYF. Written as DNA, the CDR3 is TGTGCCAGCAGCTTTGGACTAGCGGGAGGTATAGAGACCCAGTACTTC.

The chain links TRBV9 to TRBJ2-1; 11 bases match TRBD2. There are 15 residues in the CDR3. From germline, CDR1 is SGDLS and CDR2 YYNGEE. The junction had 5 bases not matched to a gene; V was cut back by 5 bases and J by 4 bases. The CDR3 DNA follows: TGTGCCAGCAGTCTTAGCGGGAGGGGTTACAATGAGCAGTTCTTC. Amino acids: CASSLSGRGYNEQFF.